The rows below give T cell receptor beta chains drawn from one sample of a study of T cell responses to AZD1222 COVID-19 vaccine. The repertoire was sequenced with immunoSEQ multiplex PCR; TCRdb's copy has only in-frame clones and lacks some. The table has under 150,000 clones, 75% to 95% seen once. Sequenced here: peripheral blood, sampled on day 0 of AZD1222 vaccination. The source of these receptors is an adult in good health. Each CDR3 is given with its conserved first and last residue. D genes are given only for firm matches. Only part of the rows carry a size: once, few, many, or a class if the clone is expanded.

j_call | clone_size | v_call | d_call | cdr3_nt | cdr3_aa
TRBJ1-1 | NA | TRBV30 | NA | TGTGCCTGGATCGGGAACACTGAAGCTTTCTTT | CAWIGNTEAFF
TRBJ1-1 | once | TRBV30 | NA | TGTGCCTGGACTCGGATACTGAACACTGAAGCTTTCTTT | CAWTRILNTEAFF
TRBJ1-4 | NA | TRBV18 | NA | TGTGCCAGCTCTAAAGAGCAGGGAGCGGATGAAAAACTGTTTTTT | CASSKEQGADEKLFF
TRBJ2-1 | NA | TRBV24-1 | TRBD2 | TGTGCCACCAGTGCTCTAAGCGGGAGCCGTCCCGATGAGCAGTTCTTC | CATSALSGSRPDEQFF
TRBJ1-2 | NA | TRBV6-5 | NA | TGTGCCAGCACCCTAAGGTTGGGGGCGCTCTATGGCTACACCTTC | CASTLRLGALYGYTF
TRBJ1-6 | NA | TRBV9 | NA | TGTGCCAGCAGCGTAGACGCAGGGCGCTCAGACAATTCACCCCTCCACTTT | CASSVDAGRSDNSPLHF
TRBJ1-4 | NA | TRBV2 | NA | TGTGCCAGCAGTGAAAGAGGGGTTGGAAAACTGTTTTTT | CASSERGVGKLFF
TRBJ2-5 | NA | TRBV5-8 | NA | TGTGCCAGCAGCTTGGTGAGACTACACGGGTACCAAGAGACCCAGTACTTC | CASSLVRLHGYQETQYF
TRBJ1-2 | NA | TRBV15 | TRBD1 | TGTGCCACCAGCAGAGGAACAGGGGTAGGCCTGAACTATGGCTACACCTTC | CATSRGTGVGLNYGYTF
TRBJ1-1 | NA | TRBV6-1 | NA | TGTGCCAGCAGTGAAAGGGCAGCGACGAACACTGAAGCTTTCTTT | CASSERAATNTEAFF
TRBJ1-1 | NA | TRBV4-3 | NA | TGCGCCAGCAGCCAAGAAAGGGCCGATGAAGCTTTCTTT | CASSQERADEAFF
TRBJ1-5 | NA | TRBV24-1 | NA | TGTGCCACCAGTGATTACGGGGCGAATCAGCCCCAGCATTTT | CATSDYGANQPQHF
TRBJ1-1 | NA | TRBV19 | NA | TGTGCCAGTGGGCGGACCAACACTGAAGCTTTCTTT | CASGRTNTEAFF
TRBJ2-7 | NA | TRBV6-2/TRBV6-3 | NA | TGTGCCAGCAGTCGGTACGAGCAGTACTTC | CASSRYEQYF
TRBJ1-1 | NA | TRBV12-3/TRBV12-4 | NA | TGTGCCAGCAGTTCCTCGCGACTGGGTGAAGCTTTCTTT | CASSSSRLGEAFF
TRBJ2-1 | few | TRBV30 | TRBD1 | TGTGCCTGGAGAAGTCAGGGGGAAGCGGATGAGCAGTTCTTC | CAWRSQGEADEQFF
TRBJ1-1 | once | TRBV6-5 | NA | TGTGCCAGCAGTTCCGCCTTTGAAGCTTTCTTT | CASSSAFEAFF
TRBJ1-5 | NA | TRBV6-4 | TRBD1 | TGTGCCAGCAGTCAAACAGGGGGTGGACAGCCCCAGCATTTT | CASSQTGGGQPQHF
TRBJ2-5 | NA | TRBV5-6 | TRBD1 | TGTGCCAGCAGCTCAACCGGGACAGTAGAGACCCAGTACTTC | CASSSTGTVETQYF
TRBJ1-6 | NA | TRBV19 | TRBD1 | TGTGCCAGTAGTTCCGGGACAGGGGATTCACCCCTCCACTTT | CASSSGTGDSPLHF
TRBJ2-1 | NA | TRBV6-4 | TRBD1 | TGTGCCAGCAGCCAGGGGGCGAAGGATGAGCAGTTCTTC | CASSQGAKDEQFF
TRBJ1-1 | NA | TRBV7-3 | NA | TGTGCCAGCAGGCCTACGGGGCTGAACACTGAAGCTTTCTTT | CASRPTGLNTEAFF